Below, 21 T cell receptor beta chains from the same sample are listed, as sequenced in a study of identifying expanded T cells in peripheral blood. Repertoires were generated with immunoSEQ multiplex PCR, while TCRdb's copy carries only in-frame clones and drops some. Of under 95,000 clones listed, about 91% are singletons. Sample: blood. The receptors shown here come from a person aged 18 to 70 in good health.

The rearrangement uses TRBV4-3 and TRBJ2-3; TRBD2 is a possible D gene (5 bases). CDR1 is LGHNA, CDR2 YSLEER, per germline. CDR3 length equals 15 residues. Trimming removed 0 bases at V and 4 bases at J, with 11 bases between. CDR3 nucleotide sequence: TGCGCCAGCAGCCAAGAGATTAGCGACGCAGATACGCAGTATTTT. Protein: CASSQEISDADTQYF.

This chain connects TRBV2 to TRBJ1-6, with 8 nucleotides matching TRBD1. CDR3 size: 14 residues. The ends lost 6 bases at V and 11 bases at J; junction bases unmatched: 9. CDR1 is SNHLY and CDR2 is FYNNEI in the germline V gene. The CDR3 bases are TGTGCCAGCAGCTTCGACAGGGGTAACACACCCCTCCACTTT. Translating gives CASSFDRGNTPLHF. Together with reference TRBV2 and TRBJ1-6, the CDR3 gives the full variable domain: EPEVTQTPSHQVTQMGQEVILRCVPISNHLYFYWYRQILGQKVEFLVSFYNNEISEKSEIFDDQFSVERPDGSNFTLKIRSTKLEDSAMYFCASSFDRGNTPLHFGNGTRLTVT.

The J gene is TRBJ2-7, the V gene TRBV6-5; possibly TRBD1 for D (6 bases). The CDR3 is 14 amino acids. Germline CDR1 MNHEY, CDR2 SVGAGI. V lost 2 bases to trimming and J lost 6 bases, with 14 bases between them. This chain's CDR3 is CASSYGGSSSEQYF. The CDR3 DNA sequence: TGTGCCAGCAGTTACGGGGGCTCCTCTTCCGAGCAGTACTTC.

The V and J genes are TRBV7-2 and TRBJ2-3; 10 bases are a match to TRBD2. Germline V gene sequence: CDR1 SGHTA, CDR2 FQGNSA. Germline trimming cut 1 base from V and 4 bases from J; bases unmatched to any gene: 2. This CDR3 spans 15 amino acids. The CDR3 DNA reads TGTGCCAGCAGCTTAGGGACTAGCGGCGCAGATACGCAGTATTTT. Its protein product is CASSLGTSGADTQYF. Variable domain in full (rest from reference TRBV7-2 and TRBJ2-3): GAGVSQSPSNKVTEKGKDVELRCDPISGHTALYWYRQSLGQGLEFLIYFQGNSAPDKSGLPSDRFSAERTGGSVSTLTIQRTQQEDSAVYLCASSLGTSGADTQYFGPGTRLTVL.

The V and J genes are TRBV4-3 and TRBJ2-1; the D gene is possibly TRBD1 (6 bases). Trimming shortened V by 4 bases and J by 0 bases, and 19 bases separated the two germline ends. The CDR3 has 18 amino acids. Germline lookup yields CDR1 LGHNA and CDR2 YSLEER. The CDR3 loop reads CASSRKTWDTGSYNEQFF. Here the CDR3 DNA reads TGCGCCAGCAGCCGAAAAACGTGGGACACGGGCTCCTACAATGAGCAGTTCTTC.

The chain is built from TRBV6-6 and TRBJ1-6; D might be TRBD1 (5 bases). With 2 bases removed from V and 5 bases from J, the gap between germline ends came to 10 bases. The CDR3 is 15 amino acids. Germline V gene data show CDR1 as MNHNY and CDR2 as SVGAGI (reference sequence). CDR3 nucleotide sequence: TGTGCCAGCAGTTACCAACCAGGGAATAATTCACCCCTCCACTTT. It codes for CASSYQPGNNSPLHF.

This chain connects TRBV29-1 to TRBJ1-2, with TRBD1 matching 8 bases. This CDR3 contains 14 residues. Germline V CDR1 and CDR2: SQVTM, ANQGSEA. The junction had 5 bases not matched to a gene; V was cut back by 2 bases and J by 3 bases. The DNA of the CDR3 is TGCAGCGTTGAAAAGACAGGGGCGGACTATGGCTACACCTTC. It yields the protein CSVEKTGADYGYTF. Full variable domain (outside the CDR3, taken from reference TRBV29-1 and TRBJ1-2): SAVISQKPSRDICQRGTSLTIQCQVDSQVTMMFWYRQQPGQSLTLIATANQGSEATYESGFVIDKFPISRPNLTFSTLTVSNMSPEDSSIYLCSVEKTGADYGYTFGSGTRLTVV.

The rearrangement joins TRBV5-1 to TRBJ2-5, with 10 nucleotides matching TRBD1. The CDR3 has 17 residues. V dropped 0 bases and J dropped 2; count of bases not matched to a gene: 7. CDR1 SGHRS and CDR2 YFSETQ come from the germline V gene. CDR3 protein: CASSLGDRGPLQETQYF. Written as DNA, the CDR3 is TGCGCCAGCAGCTTGGGGGACAGGGGCCCCCTACAAGAGACCCAGTACTTC.

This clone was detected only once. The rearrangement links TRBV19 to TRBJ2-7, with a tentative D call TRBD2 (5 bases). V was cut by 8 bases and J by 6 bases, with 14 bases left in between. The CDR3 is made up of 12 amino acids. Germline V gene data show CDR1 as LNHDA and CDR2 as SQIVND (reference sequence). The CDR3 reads CASGQRFSEQYF. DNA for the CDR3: TGTGCCAGTGGCCAGCGGTTCTCCGAGCAGTACTTC. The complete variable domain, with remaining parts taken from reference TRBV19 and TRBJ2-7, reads DGGITQSPKYLFRKEGQNVTLSCEQNLNHDAMYWYRQDPGQGLRLIYYSQIVNDFQKGDIAEGYSVSREKKESFPLTVTSAQKNPTAFYLCASGQRFSEQYFGPGTRLTVT.

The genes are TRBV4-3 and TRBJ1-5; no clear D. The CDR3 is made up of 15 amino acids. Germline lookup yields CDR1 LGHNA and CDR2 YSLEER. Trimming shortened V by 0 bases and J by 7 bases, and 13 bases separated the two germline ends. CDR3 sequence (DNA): TGCGCCAGCAGCCAAGATGGGCAGGTACGCCAGCCCCAGCATTTT. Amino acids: CASSQDGQVRQPQHF.

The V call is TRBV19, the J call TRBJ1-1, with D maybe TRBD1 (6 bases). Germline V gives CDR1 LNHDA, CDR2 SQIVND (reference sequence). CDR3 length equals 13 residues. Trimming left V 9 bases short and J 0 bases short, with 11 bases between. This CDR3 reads CASGQLLNTEAFF. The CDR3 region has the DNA TGTGCCAGCGGACAGCTTTTGAACACTGAAGCTTTCTTT.

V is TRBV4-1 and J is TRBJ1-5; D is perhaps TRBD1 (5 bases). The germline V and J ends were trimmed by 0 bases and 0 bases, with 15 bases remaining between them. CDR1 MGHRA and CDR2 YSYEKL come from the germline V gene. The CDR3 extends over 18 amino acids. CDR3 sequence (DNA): TGCGCCAGCAGCCAAGATTGGCCAAGGGGATCTAGCAATCAGCCCCAGCATTTT. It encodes CASSQDWPRGSSNQPQHF.

Written as DNA, the CDR3 is TGTGCCAGCAGCCTAGCGGTTAGCTCCTACAATGAGCAGTTCTTC. Translating it yields CASSLAVSSYNEQFF. The rearrangement uses TRBV9 and TRBJ2-1; 7 bases map to TRBD2. Germline assignment: CDR1 SGDLS and CDR2 YYNGEE. V trimming: 4 bases; J trimming: 0 bases; junction bases outside the gene matches: 4. The CDR3 has 15 residues.

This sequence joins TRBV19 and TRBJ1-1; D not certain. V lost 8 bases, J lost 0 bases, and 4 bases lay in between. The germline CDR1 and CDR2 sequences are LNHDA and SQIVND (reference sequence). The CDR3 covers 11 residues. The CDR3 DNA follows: TGTGCCAGTGGAATGAACACTGAAGCTTTCTTT. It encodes CASGMNTEAFF.

The CDR3 DNA is TGTGCCTGGAGTCAAAACTTAGGGGGAGGCAATCAGCCCCAGCATTTT. Its protein product is CAWSQNLGGGNQPQHF. V and J are TRBV30 and TRBJ1-5, with D possibly matching TRBD1 (6 bases). V shed 2 bases and J shed 2 bases, with 16 bases lying between them. This CDR3 has 16 amino acids. The germline V gene encodes CDR1 GTSNPN and CDR2 SVGIG (reference sequence).

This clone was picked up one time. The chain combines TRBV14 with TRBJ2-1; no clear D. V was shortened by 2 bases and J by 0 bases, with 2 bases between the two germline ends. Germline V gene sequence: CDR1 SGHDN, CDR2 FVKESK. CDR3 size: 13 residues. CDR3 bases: TGTGCCAGCAGCCAAAACTCCTACAATGAGCAGTTCTTC. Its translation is CASSQNSYNEQFF.

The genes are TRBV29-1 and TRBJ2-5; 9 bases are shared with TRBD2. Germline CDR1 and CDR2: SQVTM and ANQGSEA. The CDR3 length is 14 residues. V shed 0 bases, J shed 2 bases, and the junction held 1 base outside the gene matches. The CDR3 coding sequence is TGCAGCGTTGAAGATAGCGGGGGACAAGAGACCCAGTACTTC. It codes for CSVEDSGGQETQYF.

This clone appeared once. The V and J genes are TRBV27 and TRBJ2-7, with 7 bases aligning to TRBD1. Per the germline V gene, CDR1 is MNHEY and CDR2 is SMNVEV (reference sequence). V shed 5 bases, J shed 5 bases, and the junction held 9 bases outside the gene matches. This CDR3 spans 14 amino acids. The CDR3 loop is CASSPIQGYNEQYF. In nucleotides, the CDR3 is TGTGCCAGCAGTCCAATACAGGGGTACAACGAGCAGTACTTC.

CDR3 sequence (DNA): TGTGCCAGCCTTCAGACACGCGGAGAGACCCAGTACTTC. It is translated as CASLQTRGETQYF. V gene TRBV2 combines with J gene TRBJ2-5; D unclear. Trimming removed 8 bases at V and 4 bases at J, with 14 bases between. CDR3 length equals 13 residues. CDR1 SNHLY and CDR2 FYNNEI come from the germline V gene.

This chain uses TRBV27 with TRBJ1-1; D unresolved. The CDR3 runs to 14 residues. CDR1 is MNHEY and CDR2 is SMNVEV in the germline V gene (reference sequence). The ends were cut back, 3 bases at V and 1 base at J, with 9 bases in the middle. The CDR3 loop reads CASSLGRGNTEAFF. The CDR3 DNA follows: TGTGCCAGCAGTTTGGGCCGCGGGAACACTGAAGCTTTCTTT.

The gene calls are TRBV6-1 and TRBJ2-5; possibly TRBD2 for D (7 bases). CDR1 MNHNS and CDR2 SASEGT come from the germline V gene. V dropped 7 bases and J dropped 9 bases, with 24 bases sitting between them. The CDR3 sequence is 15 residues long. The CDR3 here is CASNPTSRRGVAQYF. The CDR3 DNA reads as TGTGCCAGCAATCCGACTAGCCGTAGGGGGGTGGCCCAGTACTTC.